Shown below are 7 T cell receptor beta chains from a single sample sequenced in a study of response to subunit inactivated influenza vaccine. TCRdb itself ran the RT-PCR reads through MiXCR, one entry per CDR3 protein. Of roughly 780,000 distinct CDR3 sequences in the sample, around 18% were seen once. The source was PBMCs from blood, collected less than 6 days after vaccination. The receptors were gathered from a man aged 45-65 years who received an inactivated influenza vaccine.

The chain employs TRBV3-1 and TRBJ2-7, with D perhaps TRBD1 or TRBD2 (5 bases each). The CDR3 has 13 amino acids. Trimming removed 1 base from V and 9 bases from J, with 13 bases in between. Germline CDR1 LGHDT, CDR2 YNNKEL (reference sequence). CDR3 region: CASSQVVGVGQYF. The CDR3 DNA reads TGTGCCAGCAGCCAAGTCGTGGGGGTTGGGCAGTACTTC.

A few counts support this clonotype. The CDR3 sequence: CASSLDSSRTGELFF. The CDR3 nucleotides are TGTGCCAGCAGCCTGGACTCCTCCCGAACCGGGGAGCTGTTTTTT. The gene calls are TRBV28 and TRBJ2-2; D perhaps matches TRBD2 (5 bases). CDR1 and CDR2 (germline): MDHEN, SYDVKM. The CDR3 runs to 15 residues. The germline V and J ends were trimmed by 6 bases and 5 bases, with 16 bases remaining between them.

This chain connects TRBV7-8 to TRBJ2-3, with TRBD1 as a possible D gene (5 bases). Trimming pared 4 bases from V and 14 bases from J, leaving 19 bases between. Germline assignment: CDR1 SGHVS and CDR2 FQNEAQ. The CDR3 is made up of 13 amino acids. The CDR3 DNA sequence: TGTGCCAGCAGCTCTACCGGAACAGGCCATCTGTATTTT. It encodes CASSSTGTGHLYF.

This sequence joins TRBV6-2 or TRBV6-3 and TRBJ2-2, with TRBD2 identical over 8 bases. V gave up 4 bases and J gave up 5 bases; unmatched junction bases: 15. The CDR3 spans 18 residues. Germline values: CDR1 MNHEY, CDR2 SVGEGT. The CDR3 loop is CASSSGTRVWRPTGELFF. The CDR3 coding sequence is TGTGCCAGCAGTTCTGGGACTAGAGTTTGGCGCCCGACCGGGGAGCTGTTTTTT.

This clonotype was seen a few times. This chain uses TRBV29-1 with TRBJ1-1; D is uncertain. The CDR3 is 13 residues long. Germline CDR1 and CDR2: SQVTM and ANQGSEA. The V gene lost 5 bases and the J gene lost 5 bases, with 15 bases spanning the gap. The DNA for the CDR3 is TGCAGCGTTCAAGGGCCGGGCTTGACTGAAGCTTTCTTT. Translating it yields CSVQGPGLTEAFF. Complete variable domain (other parts from reference TRBV29-1 and TRBJ1-1): SAVISQKPSRDICQRGTSLTIQCQVDSQVTMMFWYRQQPGQSLTLIATANQGSEATYESGFVIDKFPISRPNLTFSTLTVSNMSPEDSSIYLCSVQGPGLTEAFFGQGTRLTVV.

This chain joins TRBV12-3 or TRBV12-4 and TRBJ1-6; TRBD1 matches at 8 bases. The CDR3 loop spans 15 amino acids. V shed 5 bases, J shed 9 bases, and the junction held 9 bases outside the gene matches. CDR3 in amino acids: CASSHRTGLGSPLHF. CDR3 nucleotides: TGTGCCAGCAGTCATAGGACAGGGCTCGGTTCACCCCTCCACTTT.

The rearrangement joins TRBV4-3 to TRBJ2-1; D may correspond to TRBD1 or TRBD2 (5 bases each). V lost 0 bases to trimming and J lost 9 bases, with 15 bases between them. Germline V gene data show CDR1 as LGHNA and CDR2 as YSLEER. The CDR3 has 15 amino acids. CDR3 region: CASSQDRGRGAEQFF. DNA for the CDR3: TGCGCCAGCAGCCAAGATCGGGGCCGAGGGGCTGAGCAGTTCTTC.